Below, one TCR beta chain is given with its context. As yet, its antigen is unknown. This specimen belongs to a study of T cell responses to AZD1222 COVID-19 vaccine. Findings of the study overall: Females made up more of the donors, who were largely white British, and clonal diversity may have come out too low. Nearly half of unique spike-specific TCRs reportedly avoided B.1.351 and B.1.1.7 mutated regions.

TCRdb's copy holds only in-frame clones and misses some; the assay was immunoSEQ multiplex PCR. The sample lists approximately 27,000 clones, around 90% occurring once. With V trimmed by 2 bases and J by 1 base, 9 bases remained unmatched. In germline, CDR1 is ENHRY, CDR2 SYGVKD. The CDR3 runs to 17 residues. The sample in question was peripheral blood, obtained on day 0 of AZD1222 vaccination. The sequence was collected from an adult in good health. V is TRBV10-3 and J is TRBJ2-7, with TRBD2 matching over 9 bases. The CDR3 protein is CAISEGLVLAGSYEQYF. CDR3 DNA sequence: TGTGCCATCAGTGAGGGTCTTGTTCTAGCGGGGTCCTACGAGCAGTACTTC.